The T cell receptor (beta chain) under discussion was sequenced for a study of T cell responses to AZD1222 COVID-19 vaccine (dated by TCRdb to the early 2020s). In the study overall: Because spike-specific TCR depth and breadth did not differ between the two schedules, AZD1222 recipients who got a second dose at roughly 4 weeks were pooled with those who got a second dose at roughly 12 weeks. TCR sequencing was performed for roughly 240 trial participants, of whom some 200 were given two doses of AZD1222 and around 25 were given two doses of MenACWY control vaccine. Trial participants were enrolled by age into subgroups of 18-55, 56-69 and 70-plus years, and 148, 28 and 57 TCR-sequenced participants, respectively, were included in these subgroups. Overall study results and their limits: Reportedly, close to half of the unique spike-specific TCRs recognized epitopes lying outside the regions that are mutated in the B.1.351 and B.1.1.7 variants. The 56-69-year group was small, and its depth increase did not reach significance, likely because of low power. Conclusions about previously exposed vaccinees are limited because only five to seven AZD1222 recipients were SARS-CoV-2 seropositive at baseline. CD4 TCRs associated with the vaccine covered the entire spike protein, and the dominant responses were in regions 160-218 and 743-854. A significant rise in spike-specific TCR breadth and depth was observed after two AZD1222 doses relative to day 0 and relative to MenACWY recipients. Participants were mostly white British, with more females than males. The authors suggested clonal diversity may have been underestimated. Because no day 14 peak-response samples were available, the repertoires could be characterized only after the peak T cell response.

The CDR3 measures 19 amino acids from cysteine to phenylalanine. The only DNA kept is the CDR3, 57 bases in frame from the first base. V ends up 0 bases short and J 2 bases short, with an unmatched junction base count of 14. CDR1 and CDR2, per the germline V gene, are SGHRS and YFSETQ. Taken with the paper, the label for time point translates to: baseline before first vaccination. Samples from vaccinated people were obtained from the UK trials COV001 and COV002, which included a single-blind randomized controlled phase 2/3 trial of AZD1222 (ChAdOx1 nCoV-19) in healthy adults. For TCRbeta chain sequencing, PBMC samples from trial participants were taken at day 0 and at day 28 after the second dose. As concerns this clone: Its recognized antigen is unknown. No qualities accompany the bases; no much larger clone lies one base away.

The CDR3 regions of human TCRbeta chains were analyzed by immunosequencing. Concerning the study's data processing: TCRs in the repertoires were matched against a reference library of SARS-CoV-2-specific TCRs that had been generated with the MIRA antigen-specificity platform. Breadth meant the fraction of unique TCRs that were SARS-CoV-2-associated, whereas depth meant the fraction of total T cells that were SARS-CoV-2-associated. Each spike-specific TCR was assigned to its reactive spike region and to a CD4 or CD8 class using the MIRA data. Log10-transformed breadth and depth values were compared by one-way ANOVA with Sidak's multiple comparisons tests. As stored in TCRdb, this immuneACCESS dataset retains in-frame rearrangements with V and J assigned. A fraction of the clones does not appear; measured against another copy, unresolved V genes explain less than half of the discrepancy, and the remainder lacks a known reason. V and J calls and clone size are those listed in that table; D and trimming were worked out from the DNA. Present in this sample are about 120,000 clones, 90% to 95% of which were seen just once. The ten largest clonotypes hold about 2.7% of the sample.

Sequences were derived from peripheral blood, sampled on day 0 of AZD1222 vaccination. This TCR came from an adult in good health. This chain joins TRBV5-1 to TRBJ2-3; 8 junctional bases match TRBD2. The CDR3 protein is CASSLAPERGLTITDTQYF. The nucleotides read TGCGCCAGCAGCTTGGCCCCAGAGCGGGGGCTAACTATCACAGATACGCAGTATTTT.